This T cell receptor beta chain derives from a study of a mutant IDH1 vaccine in newly diagnosed glioma. Across the whole study: Beforehand, treatment had been radiotherapy, temozolomide, or both; the majority received both. Regarding the study as a whole: Vaccine-induced immune responses were detected in about 93% of patients. It seemed that pseudoprogression was not linked to changes in the top peripheral T cell clonotypes.

Profiled with immunoSEQ multiplex PCR; TCRdb holds only in-frame clones, not every one. This table holds around 50,000 clones, about nine tenths found once. Described time point: baseline, week 1 (first vaccination visit). Treatment reported: pre-vaccination baseline after standard-of-care therapy. About this clone: Its antigen is still unknown.

This receptor was obtained from a man aged 35 to 55 with glioma. The source was PBMCs, collected from a glioma patient treated with radiotherapy, temozolomide or both.

The CDR3 nucleotides are TGTGCCAGCAGCGTAGGACCGGCAACTAATGAAAAACTGTTTTTT. It specifies CASSVGPATNEKLFF. V is TRBV9 and J is TRBJ1-4; D remains unclear. The CDR3 runs 15 residues. CDR1 and CDR2 from the germline V gene are SGDLS and YYNGEE. The V end was cut by 0 bases, the J end by 0 bases, with 6 bases between.